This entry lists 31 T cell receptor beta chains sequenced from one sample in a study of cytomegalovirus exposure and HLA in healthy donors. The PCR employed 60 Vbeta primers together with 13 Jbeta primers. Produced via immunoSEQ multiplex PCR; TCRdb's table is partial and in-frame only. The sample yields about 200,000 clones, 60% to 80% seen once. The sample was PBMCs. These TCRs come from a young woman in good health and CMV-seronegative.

The CDR3 nucleotides are TGTGCCAGCAGTTACCACCGGGACATAGGAGGAGATACGCAGTATTTT. Residues: CASSYHRDIGGDTQYF. The chain combines TRBV6-5 with TRBJ2-3; weak D call: TRBD1 (6 bases). V dropped 2 bases and J dropped 5 bases, with 17 bases sitting between them. The CDR3 has 16 amino acids. The germline CDR1 and CDR2 sequences are MNHEY and SVGAGI.

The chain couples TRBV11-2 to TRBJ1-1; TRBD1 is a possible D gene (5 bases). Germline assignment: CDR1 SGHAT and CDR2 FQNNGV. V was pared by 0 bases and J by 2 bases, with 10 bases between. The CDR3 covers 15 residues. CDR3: CASSLDRRGNTEAFF. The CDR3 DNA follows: TGTGCCAGCAGCTTAGATAGGAGGGGTAACACTGAAGCTTTCTTT.

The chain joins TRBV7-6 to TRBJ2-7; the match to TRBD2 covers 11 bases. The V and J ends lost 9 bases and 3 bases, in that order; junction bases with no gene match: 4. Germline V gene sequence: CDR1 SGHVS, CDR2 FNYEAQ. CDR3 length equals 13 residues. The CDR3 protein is CARRLAGFYEQYF. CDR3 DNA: TGTGCCAGGAGACTAGCGGGGTTCTACGAGCAGTACTTC.

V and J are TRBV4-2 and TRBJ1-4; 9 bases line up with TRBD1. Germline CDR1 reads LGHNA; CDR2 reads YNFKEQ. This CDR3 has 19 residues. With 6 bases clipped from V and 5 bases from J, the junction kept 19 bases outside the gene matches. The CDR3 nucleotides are TGTGCCAGCAGTCAACAGGGGGCTGGCGCCACGGGGTTAAATGAAAAACTGTTTTTT. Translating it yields CASSQQGAGATGLNEKLFF.

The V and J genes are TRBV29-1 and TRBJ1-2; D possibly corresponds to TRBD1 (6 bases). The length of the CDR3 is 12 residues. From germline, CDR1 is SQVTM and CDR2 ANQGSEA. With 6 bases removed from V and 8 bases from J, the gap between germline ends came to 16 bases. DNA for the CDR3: TGCAGCGTAGGACAGCCTCTGGGGGGCTACACCTTC. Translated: CSVGQPLGGYTF. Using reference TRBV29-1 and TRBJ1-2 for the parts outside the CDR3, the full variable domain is SAVISQKPSRDICQRGTSLTIQCQVDSQVTMMFWYRQQPGQSLTLIATANQGSEATYESGFVIDKFPISRPNLTFSTLTVSNMSPEDSSIYLCSVGQPLGGYTFGSGTRLTVV.

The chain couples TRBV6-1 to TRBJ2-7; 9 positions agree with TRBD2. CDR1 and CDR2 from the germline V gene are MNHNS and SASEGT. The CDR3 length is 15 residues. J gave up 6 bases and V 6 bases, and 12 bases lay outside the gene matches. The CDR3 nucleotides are TGTGCCAGCAGAACGCAGGGGCTAGCGGGGCTCGAGCAGTACTTC. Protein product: CASRTQGLAGLEQYF.

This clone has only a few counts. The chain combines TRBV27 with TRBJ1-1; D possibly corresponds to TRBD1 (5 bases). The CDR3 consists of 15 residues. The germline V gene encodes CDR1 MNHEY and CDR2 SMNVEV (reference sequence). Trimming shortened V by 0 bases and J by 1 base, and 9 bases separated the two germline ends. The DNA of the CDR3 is TGTGCCAGCAGTTTATCGCGGGGACCGAACACTGAAGCTTTCTTT. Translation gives CASSLSRGPNTEAFF.

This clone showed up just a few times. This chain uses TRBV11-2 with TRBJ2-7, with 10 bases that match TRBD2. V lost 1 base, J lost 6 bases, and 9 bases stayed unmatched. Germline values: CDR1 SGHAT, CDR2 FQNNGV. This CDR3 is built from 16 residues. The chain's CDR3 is CASSLVASGSNSEQYF. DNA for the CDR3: TGTGCCAGCAGCTTAGTGGCTAGCGGGAGTAACTCCGAGCAGTACTTC. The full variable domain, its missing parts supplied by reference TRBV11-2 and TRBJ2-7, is EAGVAQSPRYKIIEKRQSVAFWCNPISGHATLYWYQQILGQGPKLLIQFQNNGVVDDSQLPKDRFSAERLKGVDSTLKIQPAKLEDSAVYLCASSLVASGSNSEQYFGPGTRLTVT.

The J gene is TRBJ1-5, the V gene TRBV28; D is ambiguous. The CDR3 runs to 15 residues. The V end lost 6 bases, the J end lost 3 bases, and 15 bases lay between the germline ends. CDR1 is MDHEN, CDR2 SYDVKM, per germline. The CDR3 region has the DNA TGTGCCAGCAGCCTCCCGAGAGGGTCCAATCAGCCCCAGCATTTT. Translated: CASSLPRGSNQPQHF.

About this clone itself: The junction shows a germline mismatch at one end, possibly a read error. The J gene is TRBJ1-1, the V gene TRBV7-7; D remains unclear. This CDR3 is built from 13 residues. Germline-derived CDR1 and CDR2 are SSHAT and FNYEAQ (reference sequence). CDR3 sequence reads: CASSLRGDTEAFF. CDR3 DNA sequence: TGTGCTAGCAGCTTACGCGGGGACACTGAAGCTTTCTTT.

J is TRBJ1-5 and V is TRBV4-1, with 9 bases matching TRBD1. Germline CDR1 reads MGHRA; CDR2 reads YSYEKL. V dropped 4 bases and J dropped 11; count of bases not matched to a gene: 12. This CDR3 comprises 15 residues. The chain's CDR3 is CASSPGTGKIGSQHF. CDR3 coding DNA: TGCGCCAGCAGCCCCGGGACAGGGAAGATAGGGTCCCAGCATTTT.

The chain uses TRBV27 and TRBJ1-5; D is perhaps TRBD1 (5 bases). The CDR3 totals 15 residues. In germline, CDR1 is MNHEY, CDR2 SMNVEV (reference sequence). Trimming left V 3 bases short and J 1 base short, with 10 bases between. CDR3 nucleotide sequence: TGTGCCAGCAGTTTGAAGGGGATCAGCAATCAGCCCCAGCATTTT. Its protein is CASSLKGISNQPQHF.

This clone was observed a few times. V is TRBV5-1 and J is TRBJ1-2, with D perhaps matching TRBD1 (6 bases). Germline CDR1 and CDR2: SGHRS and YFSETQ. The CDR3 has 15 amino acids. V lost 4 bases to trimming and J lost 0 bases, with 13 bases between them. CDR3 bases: TGCGCCAGCAGCCCGTTGGGGGCAGCTAACTATGGCTACACCTTC. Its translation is CASSPLGAANYGYTF.

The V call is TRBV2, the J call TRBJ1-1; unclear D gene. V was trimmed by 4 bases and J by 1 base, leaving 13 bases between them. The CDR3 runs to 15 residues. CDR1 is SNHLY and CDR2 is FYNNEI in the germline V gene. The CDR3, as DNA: TGTGCCAGCAGTGGACACGGCGGGAGGAACACTGAAGCTTTCTTT. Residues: CASSGHGGRNTEAFF.

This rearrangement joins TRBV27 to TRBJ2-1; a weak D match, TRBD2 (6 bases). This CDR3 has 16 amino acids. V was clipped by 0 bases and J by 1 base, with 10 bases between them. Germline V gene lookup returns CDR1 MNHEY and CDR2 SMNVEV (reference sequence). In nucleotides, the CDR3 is TGTGCCAGCAGTTTATCGTTTAGCGGTTCCTACAATGAGCAGTTCTTC. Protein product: CASSLSFSGSYNEQFF.

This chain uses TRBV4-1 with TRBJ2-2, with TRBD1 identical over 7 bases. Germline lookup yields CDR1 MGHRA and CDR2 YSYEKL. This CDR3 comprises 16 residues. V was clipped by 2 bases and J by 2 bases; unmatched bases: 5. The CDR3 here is CASSQRGQINTGELFF. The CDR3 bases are TGCGCCAGCAGCCAAAGGGGACAGATTAACACCGGGGAGCTGTTTTTT.

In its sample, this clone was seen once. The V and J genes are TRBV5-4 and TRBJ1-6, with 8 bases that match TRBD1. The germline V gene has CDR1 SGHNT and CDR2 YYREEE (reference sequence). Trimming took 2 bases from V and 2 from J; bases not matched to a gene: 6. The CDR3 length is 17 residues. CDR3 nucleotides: TGTGCCAGCAGCTTCGGAGACAGGGGAGCCTATAATTCACCCCTCCACTTT. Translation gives CASSFGDRGAYNSPLHF.

The CDR3 is CASSYGGGPNEQFF. In DNA form, the CDR3 reads TGTGCCAGCAGTTACGGGGGAGGGCCCAATGAGCAGTTCTTC. This sequence joins TRBV27 and TRBJ2-1, with TRBD2 identical over 7 bases. The V gene's germline CDR1 is MNHEY and CDR2 SMNVEV (reference sequence). CDR3 length: 14 amino acids. The ends lost 4 bases at V and 6 bases at J; junction bases unmatched: 6.

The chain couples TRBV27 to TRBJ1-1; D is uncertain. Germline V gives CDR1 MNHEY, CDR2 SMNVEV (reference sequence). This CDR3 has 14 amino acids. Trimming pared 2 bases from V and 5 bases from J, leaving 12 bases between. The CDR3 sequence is CASSLARGGTEAFF. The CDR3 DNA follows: TGTGCCAGCAGTTTAGCCCGGGGAGGAACTGAAGCTTTCTTT.

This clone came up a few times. This CDR3 reads CASARTSGSAETQYF. CDR3 nucleotides: TGTGCTAGTGCTCGAACTAGCGGGAGTGCAGAGACCCAGTACTTC. The chain joins TRBV12-5 to TRBJ2-5; TRBD2 matches at 11 bases. The ends lost 7 bases at V and 4 bases at J; junction bases unmatched: 8. This CDR3 spans 15 amino acids. Germline V gives CDR1 LGHNT, CDR2 FRNRAP.

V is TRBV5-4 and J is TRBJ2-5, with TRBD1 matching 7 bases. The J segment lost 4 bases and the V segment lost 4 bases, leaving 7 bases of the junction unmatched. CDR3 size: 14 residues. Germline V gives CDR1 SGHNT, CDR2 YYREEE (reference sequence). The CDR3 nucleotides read TGTGCCAGCAGCATCGGGACAGCGACAGAGACCCAGTACTTC. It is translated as CASSIGTATETQYF.

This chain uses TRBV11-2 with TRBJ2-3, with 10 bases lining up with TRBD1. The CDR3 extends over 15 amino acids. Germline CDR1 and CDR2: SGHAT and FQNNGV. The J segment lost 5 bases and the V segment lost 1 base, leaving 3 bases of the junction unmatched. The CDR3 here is CASSLGGQGEDTQYF. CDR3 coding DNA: TGTGCCAGCAGCTTAGGCGGACAGGGGGAAGATACGCAGTATTTT.

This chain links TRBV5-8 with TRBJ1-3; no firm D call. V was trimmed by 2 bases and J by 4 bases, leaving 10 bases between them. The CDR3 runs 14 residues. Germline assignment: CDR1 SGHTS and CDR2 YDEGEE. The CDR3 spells CASSFQKFGNTIYF. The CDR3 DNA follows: TGTGCCAGCAGCTTTCAGAAATTCGGAAACACCATATATTTT.

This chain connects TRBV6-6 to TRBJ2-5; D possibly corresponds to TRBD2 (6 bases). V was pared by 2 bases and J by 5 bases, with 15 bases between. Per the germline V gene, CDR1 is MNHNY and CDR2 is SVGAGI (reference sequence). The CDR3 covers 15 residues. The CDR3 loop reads CASSYPPRGSETQYF. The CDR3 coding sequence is TGTGCCAGCAGTTACCCGCCCCGGGGGTCGGAGACCCAGTACTTC.

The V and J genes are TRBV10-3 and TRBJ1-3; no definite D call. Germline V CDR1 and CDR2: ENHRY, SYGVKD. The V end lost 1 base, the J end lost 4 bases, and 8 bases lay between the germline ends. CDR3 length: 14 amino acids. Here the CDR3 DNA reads TGTGCCATCAGTGAGTATGGAGCCGGAAACACCATATATTTT. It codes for CAISEYGAGNTIYF.

The CDR3 DNA reads as TGCGCCAGCAGCTTGGATATATCCTCCTACGAGCAGTACTTC. Amino acid sequence: CASSLDISSYEQYF. The chain couples TRBV5-1 to TRBJ2-7; D gene uncertain. The germline CDR1 and CDR2 sequences are SGHRS and YFSETQ. Trimming removed 0 bases at V and 0 bases at J, with 7 bases between. There are 14 residues in the CDR3.

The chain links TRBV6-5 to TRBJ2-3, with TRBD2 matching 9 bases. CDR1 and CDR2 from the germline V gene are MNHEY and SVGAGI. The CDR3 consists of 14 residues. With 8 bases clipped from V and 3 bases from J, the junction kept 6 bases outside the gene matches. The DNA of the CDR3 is TGTGCCAGCTGGCGTAGCGGGGGAACAGATACGCAGTATTTT. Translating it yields CASWRSGGTDTQYF.

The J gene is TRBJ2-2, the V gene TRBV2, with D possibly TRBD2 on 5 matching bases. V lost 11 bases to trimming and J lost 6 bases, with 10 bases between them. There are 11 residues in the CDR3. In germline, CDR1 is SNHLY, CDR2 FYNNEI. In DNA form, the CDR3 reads TGTGCCGGAGGTAGAGCCGGGGAGCTGTTTTTT. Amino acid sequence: CAGGRAGELFF.

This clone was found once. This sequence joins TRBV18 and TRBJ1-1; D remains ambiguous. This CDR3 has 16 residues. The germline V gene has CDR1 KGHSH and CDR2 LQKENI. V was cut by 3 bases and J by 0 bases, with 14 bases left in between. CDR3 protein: CASSPLSRLLNTEAFF. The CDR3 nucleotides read TGTGCCAGCTCACCTCTCAGCCGACTATTGAACACTGAAGCTTTCTTT. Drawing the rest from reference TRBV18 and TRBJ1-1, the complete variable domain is NAGVMQNPRHLVRRRGQEARLRCSPMKGHSHVYWYRQLPEEGLKFMVYLQKENIIDESGMPKERFSAEFPKEGPSILRIQQVVRGDSAAYFCASSPLSRLLNTEAFFGQGTRLTVV.

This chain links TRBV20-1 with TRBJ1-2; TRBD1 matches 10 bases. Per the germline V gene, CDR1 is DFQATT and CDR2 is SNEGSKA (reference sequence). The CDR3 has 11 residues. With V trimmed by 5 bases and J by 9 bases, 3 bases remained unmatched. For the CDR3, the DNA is TGCAGTGCTTGGACAGGGGGAAGCTACACCTTC. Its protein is CSAWTGGSYTF.

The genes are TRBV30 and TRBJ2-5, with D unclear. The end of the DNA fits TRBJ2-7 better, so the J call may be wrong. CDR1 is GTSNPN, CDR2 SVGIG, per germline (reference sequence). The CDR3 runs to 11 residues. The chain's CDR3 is CAWNSPYEQYF. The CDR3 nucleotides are TGTGCCTGGAACAGCCCCTACGAGCAGTACTTC.